The clone carrying this T cell receptor beta chain was detected a few times. What it binds is unknown. This entry belongs to a study of response to subunit inactivated influenza vaccine. TCRdb passed the RT-PCR reads through MiXCR, listing each CDR3 protein once. In the table there are around 790,000 distinct CDR3 sequences, roughly 20% of which are singletons. Study-wide results and limits: T cells newly recruited by each seasonal influenza vaccination are few, the authors suggested.

Trimming at V came to 7 bases and at J to 1 base, leaving 12 bases not matched to a gene. The CDR3 length is 17 residues. The V gene's germline CDR1 is LNHDA and CDR2 SQIVND (reference sequence). The sequence was collected from a man aged 50-59 years who received an inactivated influenza vaccine. The chain uses TRBV19 and TRBJ2-7; 11 bases agree with TRBD1. The input for sequencing was PBMCs from blood, taken more than 4 days after vaccination. The CDR3 bases are TGTGCCAGTACCCCGAATAAAGGGACAGGGGGGTCCTACGAGCAGTACTTC. Protein sequence: CASTPNKGTGGSYEQYF.